This TCR beta chain emerged from a study of blood T cell repertoires in COVID-19. Background on the study: Italy, Spain and the United States were the sources of the convalescent and acute COVID-19 samples. T cells, B-cell-depleted T cells, or PBMCs supplied cDNA or gDNA.

In the original analysis: The assay estimated nucleated cells by amplifying reference gene primers. The table came from immunoSEQ multiplex PCR; TCRdb's copy has only in-frame clones and leaves some out. D and trimming come from the DNA, and the V and J calls and clone size come from that table. Of more than 90,000 clones in the sample, around 90% were seen once. This clone is a singleton in its sample. The V gene's germline CDR1 is MNHEY and CDR2 SMNVEV (reference sequence). This CDR3 region has 15 residues. V lost 3 bases and J 2 bases, leaving 10 bases between the germline ends. The sequence derives from a man between 45 and 60 years old with acute or convalescent COVID-19. This chain uses TRBV27 with TRBJ2-2; possible D gene TRBD2, 6 bases. Sequenced sample: peripheral blood. CDR3 in amino acids: CASSLSGTNTGELFF. CDR3 coding DNA: TGTGCCAGCAGTTTGTCCGGGACTAACACCGGGGAGCTGTTTTTT.